Below, one T cell receptor beta chain is given with its context. This sample stems from a study of blood T cell repertoires in COVID-19. Study-level information: Some COVID-19 samples were acute and others convalescent; all came from the United States, Italy and Spain. Sample material is recorded as cDNA or gDNA derived from T cells, B-cell-depleted T cells, or PBMCs.

It was during active infection that Seattle patients were enrolled and then longitudinally followed. Original data processing: Reference gene primer amplification in the assay estimated nucleated cell counts. The protocol was immunoSEQ multiplex PCR, while the TCRdb copy is restricted to in-frame clones and leaves out a portion. V and J calls and clone size are copied from that table; D and trimming were computed from the DNA. The sample comprises about 220,000 clones, 82% of which are singletons, and 7.5% to 9.5% rests with the top ten. Germline V gene sequence: CDR1 GTSNPN, CDR2 SVGIG (reference sequence). The length of the CDR3 is 14 residues. The ends lost 3 bases at V and 6 bases at J; junction bases unmatched: 9.

The TCR was taken from a woman aged 80 or older with COVID-19, enrolled during active disease. This chain connects TRBV30 to TRBJ1-1; TRBD1 matches 8 bases. Input material: peripheral blood. The DNA for the CDR3 is TGTGCCTGGAGACCCCTTGGACAGGGCGCTGAAGCTTTCTTT. Amino acid sequence: CAWRPLGQGAEAFF.